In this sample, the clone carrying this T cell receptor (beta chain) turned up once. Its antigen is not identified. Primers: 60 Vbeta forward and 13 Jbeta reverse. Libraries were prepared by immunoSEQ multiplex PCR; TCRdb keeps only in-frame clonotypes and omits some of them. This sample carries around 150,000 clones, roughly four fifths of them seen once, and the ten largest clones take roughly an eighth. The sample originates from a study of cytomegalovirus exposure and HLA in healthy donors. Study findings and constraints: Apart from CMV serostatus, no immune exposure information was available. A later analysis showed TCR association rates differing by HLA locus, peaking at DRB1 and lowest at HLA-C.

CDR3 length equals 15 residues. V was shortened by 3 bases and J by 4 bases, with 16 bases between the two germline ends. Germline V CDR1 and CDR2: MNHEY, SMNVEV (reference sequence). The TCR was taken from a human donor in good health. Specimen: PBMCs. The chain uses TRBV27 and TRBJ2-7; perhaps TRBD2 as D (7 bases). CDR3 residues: CASSFVGGLNYEQYF. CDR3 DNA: TGTGCCAGCAGTTTCGTGGGGGGGCTCAATTACGAGCAGTACTTC.